This T cell receptor (beta chain) is from a study of blood T cell repertoires in COVID-19. Study-level information: From the United States, Italy and Spain came samples of acute and convalescent COVID-19.

Trimming left V 2 bases short and J 0 bases short, with 5 bases between. CDR1 is KGHSH and CDR2 is LQKENI in the germline V gene. The CDR3 loop spans 13 amino acids. Generated by immunoSEQ multiplex PCR, the TCRdb table keeps only in-frame clones and is missing some. Among some 120,000 clones listed, more than 75% were seen once. This TCR derives from a human donor in a cohort sampled during active COVID-19. The sequencing sample was made of peripheral blood. This chain uses TRBV18 with TRBJ2-7, with no clear D. In DNA form, the CDR3 reads TGTGCCAGCTCACCAGACAACTCCTACGAGCAGTACTTC. Amino acids: CASSPDNSYEQYF.